This T cell receptor beta chain appears in the sequencing data of a study of blood T cell repertoires in COVID-19. Turning to the study itself: The United States, Italy and Spain supplied acute and convalescent COVID-19 samples. T cells, B-cell-depleted T cells, or PBMCs provided the cDNA or gDNA that served as material.

Sequencing used immunoSEQ multiplex PCR; TCRdb keeps in-frame clones, though not all of them. Of about 60,000 clones in the sample, more than 75% were seen once. V was clipped by 2 bases and J by 0 bases; unmatched bases: 2. The germline gives CDR1 SEHNR, CDR2 FQNEAQ (reference sequence). CDR3 size: 15 residues. The chain links TRBV7-9 to TRBJ2-3, with TRBD1 identical over 7 bases. The sequence was obtained from an elderly man with acute or convalescent COVID-19. Sequenced: peripheral blood. The CDR3: CASSLHRGSTDTQYF. The CDR3 DNA reads as TGTGCCAGCAGCTTACACAGGGGTAGCACAGATACGCAGTATTTT.